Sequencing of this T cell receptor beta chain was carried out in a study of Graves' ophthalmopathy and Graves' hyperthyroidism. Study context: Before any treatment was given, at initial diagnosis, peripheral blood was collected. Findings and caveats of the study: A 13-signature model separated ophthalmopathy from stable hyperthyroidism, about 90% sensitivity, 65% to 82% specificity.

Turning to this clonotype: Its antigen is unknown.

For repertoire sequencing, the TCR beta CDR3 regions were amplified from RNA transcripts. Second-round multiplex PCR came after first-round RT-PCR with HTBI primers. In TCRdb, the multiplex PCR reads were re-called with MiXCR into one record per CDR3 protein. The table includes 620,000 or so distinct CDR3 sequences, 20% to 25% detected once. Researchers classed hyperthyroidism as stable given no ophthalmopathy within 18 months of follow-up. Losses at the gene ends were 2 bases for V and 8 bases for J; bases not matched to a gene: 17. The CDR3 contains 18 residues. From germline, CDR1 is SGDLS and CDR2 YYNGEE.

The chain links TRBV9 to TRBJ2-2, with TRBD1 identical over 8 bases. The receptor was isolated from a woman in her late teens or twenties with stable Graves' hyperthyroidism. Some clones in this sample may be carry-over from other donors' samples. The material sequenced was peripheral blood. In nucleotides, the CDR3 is TGTGCCAGCAGCGTCACCCCCGGGCCACAGGGGGTAAAGGGGGAGCTGTTTTTT. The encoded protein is CASSVTPGPQGVKGELFF.